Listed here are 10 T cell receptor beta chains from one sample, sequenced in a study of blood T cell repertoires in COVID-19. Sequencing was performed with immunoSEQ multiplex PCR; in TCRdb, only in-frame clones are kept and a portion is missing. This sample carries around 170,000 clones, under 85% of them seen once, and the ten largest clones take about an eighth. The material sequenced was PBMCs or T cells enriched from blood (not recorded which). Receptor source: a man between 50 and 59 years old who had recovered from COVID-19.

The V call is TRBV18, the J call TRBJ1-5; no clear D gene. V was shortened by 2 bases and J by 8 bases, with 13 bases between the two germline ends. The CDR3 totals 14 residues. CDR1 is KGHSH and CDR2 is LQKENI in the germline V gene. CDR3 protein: CASSPSEVLEPQHF. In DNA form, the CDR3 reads TGTGCCAGCTCACCATCGGAGGTGCTGGAGCCCCAGCATTTT. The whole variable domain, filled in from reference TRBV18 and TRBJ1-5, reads NAGVMQNPRHLVRRRGQEARLRCSPMKGHSHVYWYRQLPEEGLKFMVYLQKENIIDESGMPKERFSAEFPKEGPSILRIQQVVRGDSAAYFCASSPSEVLEPQHFGDGTRLSIL.

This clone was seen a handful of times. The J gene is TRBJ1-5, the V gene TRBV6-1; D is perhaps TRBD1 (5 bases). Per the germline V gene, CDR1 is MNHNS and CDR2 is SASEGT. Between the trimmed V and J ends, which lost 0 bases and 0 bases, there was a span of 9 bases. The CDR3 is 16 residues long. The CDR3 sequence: CASSEAIGDSNQPQHF. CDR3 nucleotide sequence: TGTGCCAGCAGTGAAGCGATAGGGGATAGCAATCAGCCCCAGCATTTT.

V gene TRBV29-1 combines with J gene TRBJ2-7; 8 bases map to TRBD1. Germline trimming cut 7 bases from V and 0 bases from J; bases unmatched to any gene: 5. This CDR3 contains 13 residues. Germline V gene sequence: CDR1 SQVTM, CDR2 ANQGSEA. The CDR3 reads CSAIDRGSYEQYF. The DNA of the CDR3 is TGCAGCGCCATAGACAGGGGCTCCTACGAGCAGTACTTC.

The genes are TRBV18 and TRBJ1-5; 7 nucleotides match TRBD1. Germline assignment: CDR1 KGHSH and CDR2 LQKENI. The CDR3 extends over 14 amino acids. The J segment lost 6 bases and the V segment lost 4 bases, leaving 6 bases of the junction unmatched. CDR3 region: CASSQGAAVQPQHF. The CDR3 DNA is TGTGCCAGCTCACAGGGGGCGGCGGTTCAGCCCCAGCATTTT.

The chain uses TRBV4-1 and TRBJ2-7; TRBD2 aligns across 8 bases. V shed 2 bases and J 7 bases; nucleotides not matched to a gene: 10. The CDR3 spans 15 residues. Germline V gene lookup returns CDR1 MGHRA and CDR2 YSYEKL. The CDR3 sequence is CASSQFPGGVEEQYF. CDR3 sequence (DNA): TGCGCCAGCAGCCAATTCCCCGGGGGGGTCGAGGAGCAGTACTTC.

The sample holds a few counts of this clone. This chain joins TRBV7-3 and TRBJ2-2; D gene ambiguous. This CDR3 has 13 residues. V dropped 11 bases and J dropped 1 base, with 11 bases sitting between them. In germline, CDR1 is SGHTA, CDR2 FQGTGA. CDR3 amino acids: CAVQDVNTGELFF. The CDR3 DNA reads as TGTGCCGTCCAGGATGTGAACACCGGGGAGCTGTTTTTT. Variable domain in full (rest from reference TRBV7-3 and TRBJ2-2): GAGVSQTPSNKVTEKGKYVELRCDPISGHTALYWYRQSLGQGPEFLIYFQGTGAADDSGLPNDRFFAVRPEGSVSTLKIQRTERGDSAVYLCAVQDVNTGELFFGEGSRLTVL.

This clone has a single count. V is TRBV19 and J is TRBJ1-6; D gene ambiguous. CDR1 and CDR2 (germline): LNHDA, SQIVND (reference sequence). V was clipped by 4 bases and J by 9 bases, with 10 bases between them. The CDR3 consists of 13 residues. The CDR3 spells CASSTGGGSPLHF. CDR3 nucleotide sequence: TGTGCCAGTAGTACGGGAGGTGGTTCACCCCTCCACTTT.

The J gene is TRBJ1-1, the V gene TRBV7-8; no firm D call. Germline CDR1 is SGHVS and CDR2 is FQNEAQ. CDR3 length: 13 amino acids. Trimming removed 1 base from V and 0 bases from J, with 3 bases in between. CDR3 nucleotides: TGTGCCAGCAGCTTAGGTATGAACACTGAAGCTTTCTTT. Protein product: CASSLGMNTEAFF.

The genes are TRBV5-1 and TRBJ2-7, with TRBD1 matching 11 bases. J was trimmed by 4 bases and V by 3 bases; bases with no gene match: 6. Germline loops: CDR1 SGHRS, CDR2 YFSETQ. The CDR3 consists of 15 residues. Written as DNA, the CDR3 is TGCGCCAGCAGCTATACCGGGACAGGGGGATACGAGCAGTACTTC. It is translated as CASSYTGTGGYEQYF.

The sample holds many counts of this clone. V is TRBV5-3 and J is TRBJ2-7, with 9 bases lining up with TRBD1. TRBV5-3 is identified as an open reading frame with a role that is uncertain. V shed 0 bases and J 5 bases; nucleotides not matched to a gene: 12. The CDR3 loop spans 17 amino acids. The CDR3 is CARSLAAPGQGTDEQYF. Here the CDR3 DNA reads TGTGCCAGAAGCTTGGCCGCCCCGGGACAGGGTACCGACGAGCAGTACTTC.